This TCR beta chain originates from a study of siplizumab effects on memory and regulatory T cells. This table comes from immunoSEQ multiplex PCR, and its TCRdb copy is limited to in-frame clones, with some not included. Of over 50,000 clones detected, approximately 87% appear once; the ten largest clones hold more than 3.5%. Per the germline V gene, CDR1 is SGHRS and CDR2 is YFSETQ. The CDR3 sequence is 13 residues long. The V gene lost 8 bases and the J gene lost 6 bases, with 15 bases spanning the gap. The rearrangement links TRBV5-1 to TRBJ2-1; D not certain. The receptor's source is a human donor in good health. Sequencing was performed on memory CD4+ T cells sorted from blood. The CDR3 spells CARSKSESNEQFF. CDR3 coding DNA: TGCGCCAGATCGAAGTCGGAGAGCAATGAGCAGTTCTTC.